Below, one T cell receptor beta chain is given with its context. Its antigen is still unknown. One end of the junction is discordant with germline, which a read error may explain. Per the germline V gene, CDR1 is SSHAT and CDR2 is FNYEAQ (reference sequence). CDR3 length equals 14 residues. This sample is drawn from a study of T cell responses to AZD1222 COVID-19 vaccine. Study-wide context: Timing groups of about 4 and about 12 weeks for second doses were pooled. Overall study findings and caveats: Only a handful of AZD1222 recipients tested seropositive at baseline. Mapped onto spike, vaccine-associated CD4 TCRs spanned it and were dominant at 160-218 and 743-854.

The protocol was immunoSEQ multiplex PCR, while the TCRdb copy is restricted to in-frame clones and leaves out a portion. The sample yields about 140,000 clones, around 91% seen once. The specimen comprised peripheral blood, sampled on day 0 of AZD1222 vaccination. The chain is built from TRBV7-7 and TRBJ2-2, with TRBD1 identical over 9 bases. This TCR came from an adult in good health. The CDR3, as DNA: TGTGCTAGCAGCTCGGACAGGGGTACCGGGGAGCTGTTTTTT. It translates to CASSSDRGTGELFF.